Below are 18 T cell receptor beta chains sequenced from a single sample in a study of T cells in localized non-small cell lung cancer. Sequenced by immunoSEQ multiplex PCR; TCRdb stores in-frame clones only, minus some. In the table there are around 130,000 clones, 89% of which are singletons. The sample was peripheral blood, taken before any cancer treatment. Receptors originate from an older female donor with stage I lung adenocarcinoma.

This chain joins TRBV5-1 and TRBJ2-7; the D call may be TRBD1 or TRBD2 (5 bases each). The CDR3 runs to 13 residues. Germline CDR1 reads SGHRS; CDR2 reads YFSETQ. Trimming took 6 bases from V and 2 from J, leaving 12 bases between them. The chain's CDR3 is CASNRDGPYEQYF. In DNA form, the CDR3 reads TGCGCCAGCAACCGGGACGGACCCTACGAGCAGTACTTC.

The table lists this clone with a few counts. The chain carries TRBV19 and TRBJ2-2; 8 bases fit TRBD1. From germline, CDR1 is LNHDA and CDR2 SQIVND (reference sequence). The CDR3 contains 14 residues. The V gene end was trimmed by 7 bases and the J gene end by 2 bases; junction bases not matched to a gene: 3. The CDR3 DNA is TGTGCCAGTAAGGGACAGGCCAACACCGGGGAGCTGTTTTTT. Translated, it gives CASKGQANTGELFF. Variable domain in full (rest from reference TRBV19 and TRBJ2-2): DGGITQSPKYLFRKEGQNVTLSCEQNLNHDAMYWYRQDPGQGLRLIYYSQIVNDFQKGDIAEGYSVSREKKESFPLTVTSAQKNPTAFYLCASKGQANTGELFFGEGSRLTVL.

This clone was seen only a few times. V gene TRBV5-1 combines with J gene TRBJ1-6, with 7 bases lining up with TRBD1. Per germline, CDR1 SGHRS and CDR2 YFSETQ. This CDR3 is built from 14 residues. The ends lost 2 bases at V and 10 bases at J; junction bases unmatched: 6. The CDR3, as DNA: TGCGCCAGCAGCTTTTACAGGGGTAACTCACCCCTCCACTTT. It translates to CASSFYRGNSPLHF.

V gene TRBV27 combines with J gene TRBJ1-1, with TRBD1 identical over 7 bases. Germline V gives CDR1 MNHEY, CDR2 SMNVEV (reference sequence). With 5 bases clipped from V and 9 bases from J, the junction kept 9 bases outside the gene matches. The CDR3 sequence is 13 residues long. DNA for the CDR3: TGTGCCAGCAGTCGAAATGGGGACAGTCAAGCTTTCTTT. Residues: CASSRNGDSQAFF.

The chain joins TRBV5-8 to TRBJ1-3, with D perhaps TRBD1 (5 bases). This CDR3 is 16 amino acids long. Germline CDR1 is SGHTS and CDR2 is YDEGEE. V was clipped by 0 bases and J by 3 bases, with 13 bases between them. The CDR3 region has the DNA TGTGCCAGCAGCTTGGGTCATCTCGGGGGTGGAAACACCATATATTTT. It codes for CASSLGHLGGGNTIYF.

This chain uses TRBV7-3 with TRBJ1-2; tentatively, D is TRBD1 (5 bases). V was pared by 5 bases and J by 7 bases, with 17 bases between. The CDR3 length is 14 residues. Germline lookup yields CDR1 SGHTA and CDR2 FQGTGA. CDR3 sequence (DNA): TGTGCCAGCAGCCCTATTGGGGGGGTTGGTGGCTACACCTTC. This gives the protein CASSPIGGVGGYTF. The full variable domain, completed using reference TRBV7-3 and TRBJ1-2, is GAGVSQTPSNKVTEKGKYVELRCDPISGHTALYWYRQSLGQGPEFLIYFQGTGAADDSGLPNDRFFAVRPEGSVSTLKIQRTERGDSAVYLCASSPIGGVGGYTFGSGTRLTVV.

This chain connects TRBV19 to TRBJ1-1, with D possibly TRBD1 on 5 matching bases. V gave up 6 bases and J gave up 2 bases, with 13 bases separating them. Germline-derived CDR1 and CDR2 are LNHDA and SQIVND (reference sequence). This CDR3 is 14 amino acids long. The CDR3 sequence: CASRPRGANTEAFF. The CDR3, as DNA: TGTGCCAGTAGGCCTCGTGGGGCCAACACTGAAGCTTTCTTT.

The chain carries TRBV5-5 and TRBJ1-5, with unresolved D. Germline values: CDR1 SGHKS, CDR2 YYEKEE (reference sequence). V gave up 0 bases and J gave up 4 bases, with 14 bases separating them. This CDR3 has 16 amino acids. The CDR3 spells CASSLDLVAGNQPQHF. The CDR3 region has the DNA TGTGCCAGCAGCTTGGATCTGGTAGCGGGGAATCAGCCCCAGCATTTT.

This chain connects TRBV6-5 to TRBJ1-6; TRBD1 agrees at 7 bases. CDR3 size: 13 residues. Germline-derived CDR1 and CDR2 are MNHEY and SVGAGI. J gave up 7 bases and V 5 bases, and 2 bases lay outside the gene matches. CDR3 region: CASSRDRNSPLHF. CDR3 sequence (DNA): TGTGCCAGCAGTCGGGACAGAAATTCACCCCTCCACTTT.

The chain couples TRBV11-2 to TRBJ2-1; D is unclear. The V and J ends lost 4 bases and 9 bases respectively, with 13 bases between them. The CDR3 length is 13 residues. From germline, CDR1 is SGHAT and CDR2 FQNNGV. The CDR3 is CASSSFLSPEQFF. CDR3 coding DNA: TGTGCCAGCAGCTCCTTCCTCTCCCCTGAGCAGTTCTTC.

The genes are TRBV11-3 and TRBJ2-2, with D possibly matching TRBD2 (7 bases). The CDR3 extends over 16 amino acids. CDR1 is SGHNT and CDR2 is YENEEA in the germline V gene. The germline V and J ends were trimmed by 0 bases and 5 bases, with 13 bases remaining between them. The CDR3 here is CASSLDGGARTGELFF. The CDR3 DNA sequence: TGTGCCAGCAGCTTAGATGGGGGGGCGAGGACCGGGGAGCTGTTTTTT.

The rearrangement joins TRBV18 to TRBJ2-1; 8 positions match TRBD1. Trimming took 5 bases from V and 6 from J; bases not matched to a gene: 9. Looked up from germline, CDR1 is KGHSH and CDR2 is LQKENI. The CDR3 consists of 15 residues. This CDR3 reads CASSWRTGLSNEQFF. In DNA form, the CDR3 reads TGTGCCAGCTCATGGCGGACAGGGTTATCCAATGAGCAGTTCTTC. The full variable domain, its missing parts supplied by reference TRBV18 and TRBJ2-1, is NAGVMQNPRHLVRRRGQEARLRCSPMKGHSHVYWYRQLPEEGLKFMVYLQKENIIDESGMPKERFSAEFPKEGPSILRIQQVVRGDSAAYFCASSWRTGLSNEQFFGPGTRLTVL.

The chain has TRBV9 and TRBJ2-3; D might be TRBD2 (5 bases). V was shortened by 4 bases and J by 1 base, with 16 bases between the two germline ends. There are 16 residues in the CDR3. Germline-derived CDR1 and CDR2 are SGDLS and YYNGEE. The CDR3 spells CASSFALAPGTDTQYF. Written as DNA, the CDR3 is TGTGCCAGCAGCTTCGCCCTAGCCCCCGGCACAGATACGCAGTATTTT.

The rearrangement links TRBV10-2 to TRBJ2-7, with unresolved D. The CDR3 contains 17 residues. Between the trimmed V and J ends, which lost 8 bases and 3 bases, there was a span of 26 bases. Per the germline V gene, CDR1 is WSHSY and CDR2 is SAAADI. The CDR3 nucleotides read TGCGCCAGCCGAACCTTTGGTAATTCACCCCTGGACTACGAGCAGTACTTC. Translating gives CASRTFGNSPLDYEQYF.

The chain couples TRBV7-9 to TRBJ1-2; D is ambiguous. V lost 1 base and J 7 bases, leaving 19 bases between the germline ends. The CDR3 totals 16 residues. Germline V lookup: CDR1 SEHNR, CDR2 FQNEAQ (reference sequence). In nucleotides, the CDR3 is TGTGCCAGCAGCTTAGTTTCCATTAGGGTGCGTCGTGGCTACACCTTC. As protein: CASSLVSIRVRRGYTF.

The chain is built from TRBV29-1 and TRBJ2-1; D gene ambiguous. Trimming cost V 6 bases and J 0 bases, with 9 bases left between them. In germline, CDR1 is SQVTM, CDR2 ANQGSEA. The CDR3 covers 13 residues. The CDR3 bases are TGCAGCGTCCAACTAAGCTCCTACAATGAGCAGTTCTTC. Protein sequence: CSVQLSSYNEQFF.

CDR3 sequence: CASSPPLATDTQYF. DNA for the CDR3: TGTGCCAGCAGCCCCCCCTTAGCAACAGATACGCAGTATTTT. The rearrangement uses TRBV9 and TRBJ2-3; no reliable D call. This CDR3 is 14 amino acids long. Germline CDR1 reads SGDLS; CDR2 reads YYNGEE. V was shortened by 4 bases and J by 3 bases, with 12 bases between the two germline ends. Looking up the rest from reference TRBV9 and TRBJ2-3 gives the full variable domain: DSGVTQTPKHLITATGQRVTLRCSPRSGDLSVYWYQQSLDQGLQFLIQYYNGEERAKGNILERFSAQQFPDLHSELNLSSLELGDSALYFCASSPPLATDTQYFGPGTRLTVL.

The CDR3 coding sequence is TGTGCCAGCAGACAGAGCACCGGGGAGCTGTTTTTT. Protein product: CASRQSTGELFF. V and J are TRBV2 and TRBJ2-2; D is unclear. With 6 bases removed from V and 4 bases from J, the gap between germline ends came to 6 bases. Germline V gene sequence: CDR1 SNHLY, CDR2 FYNNEI. The CDR3 runs to 12 residues. Full variable domain (rest looked up from reference TRBV2 and TRBJ2-2): EPEVTQTPSHQVTQMGQEVILRCVPISNHLYFYWYRQILGQKVEFLVSFYNNEISEKSEIFDDQFSVERPDGSNFTLKIRSTKLEDSAMYFCASRQSTGELFFGEGSRLTVL.